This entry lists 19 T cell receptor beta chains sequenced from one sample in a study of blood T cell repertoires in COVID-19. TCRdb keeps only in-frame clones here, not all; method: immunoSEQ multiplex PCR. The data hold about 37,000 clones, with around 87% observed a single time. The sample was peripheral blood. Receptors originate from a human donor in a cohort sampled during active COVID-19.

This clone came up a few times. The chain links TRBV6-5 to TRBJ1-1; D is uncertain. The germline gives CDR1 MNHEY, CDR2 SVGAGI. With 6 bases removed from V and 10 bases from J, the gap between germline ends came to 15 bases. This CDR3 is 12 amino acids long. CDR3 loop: CASRSDGSLAFF. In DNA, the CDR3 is TGTGCCAGCAGATCGGACGGGAGTCTAGCTTTCTTT.

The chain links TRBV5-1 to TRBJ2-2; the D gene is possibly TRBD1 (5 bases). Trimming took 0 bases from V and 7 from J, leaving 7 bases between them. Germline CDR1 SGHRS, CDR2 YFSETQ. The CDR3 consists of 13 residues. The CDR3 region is CASSLGQSGELFF. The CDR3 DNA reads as TGCGCCAGCAGCTTGGGACAGAGCGGGGAGCTGTTTTTT.

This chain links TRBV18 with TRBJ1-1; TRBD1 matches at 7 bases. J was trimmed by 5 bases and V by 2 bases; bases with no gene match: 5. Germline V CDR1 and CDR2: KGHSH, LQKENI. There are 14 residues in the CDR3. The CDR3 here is CASSPETGHTEAFF. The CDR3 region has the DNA TGTGCCAGCTCACCAGAGACAGGGCATACTGAAGCTTTCTTT. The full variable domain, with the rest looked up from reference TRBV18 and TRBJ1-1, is NAGVMQNPRHLVRRRGQEARLRCSPMKGHSHVYWYRQLPEEGLKFMVYLQKENIIDESGMPKERFSAEFPKEGPSILRIQQVVRGDSAAYFCASSPETGHTEAFFGQGTRLTVV.

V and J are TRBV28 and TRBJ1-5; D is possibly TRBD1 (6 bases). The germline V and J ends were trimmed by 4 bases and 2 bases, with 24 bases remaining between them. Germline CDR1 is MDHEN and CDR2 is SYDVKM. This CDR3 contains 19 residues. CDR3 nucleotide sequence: TGTGCCAGCAGTTCCCTCCTTCGAGGGGGTACCTTTGGCAATCAGCCCCAGCATTTT. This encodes CASSSLLRGGTFGNQPQHF. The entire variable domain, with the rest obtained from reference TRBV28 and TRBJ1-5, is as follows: DVKVTQSSRYLVKRTGEKVFLECVQDMDHENMFWYRQDPGLGLRLIYFSYDVKMKEKGDIPEGYSVSREKKERFSLILESASTNQTSMYLCASSSLLRGGTFGNQPQHFGDGTRLSIL.

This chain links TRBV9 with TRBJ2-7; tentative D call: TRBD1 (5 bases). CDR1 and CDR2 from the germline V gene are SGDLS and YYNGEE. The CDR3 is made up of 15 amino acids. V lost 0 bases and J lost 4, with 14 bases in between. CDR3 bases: TGTGCCAGCAGCGTAGTGCAGACAGAAGAGTACGAGCAGTACTTC. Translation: CASSVVQTEEYEQYF.

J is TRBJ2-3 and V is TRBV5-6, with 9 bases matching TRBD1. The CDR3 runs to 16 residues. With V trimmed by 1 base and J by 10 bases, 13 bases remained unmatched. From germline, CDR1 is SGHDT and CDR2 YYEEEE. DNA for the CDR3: TGTGCCAGCAGCTTGCAGGTCAGCACAGGGGGCGCAGCGCAGTATTTT. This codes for CASSLQVSTGGAAQYF.

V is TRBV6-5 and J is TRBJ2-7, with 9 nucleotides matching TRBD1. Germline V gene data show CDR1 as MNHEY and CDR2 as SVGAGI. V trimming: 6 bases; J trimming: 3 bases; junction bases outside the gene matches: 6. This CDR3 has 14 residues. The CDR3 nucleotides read TGTGCCAGCAGGTCCCCGGGACAGGGCTACGAGCAGTACTTC. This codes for CASRSPGQGYEQYF.

This CDR3 is CASSRRTGAFSTDTQYF. The CDR3 DNA is TGTGCCAGCAGCCGGCGAACAGGCGCCTTTAGCACAGATACGCAGTATTTT. The chain has TRBV14 and TRBJ2-3, with a possible D match to TRBD1 (5 bases). CDR1 is SGHDN, CDR2 FVKESK, per germline. The V end lost 4 bases, the J end lost 0 bases, and 17 bases lay between the germline ends. The CDR3 is 17 residues long.

The CDR3 loop reads CASSLEPSGQSYGYTF. CDR3 DNA: TGTGCCAGCAGCTTAGAACCTTCCGGACAGAGCTATGGCTACACCTTC. The chain uses TRBV11-2 and TRBJ1-2, with a tentative D call TRBD1 (6 bases). Germline values: CDR1 SGHAT, CDR2 FQNNGV. The CDR3 runs 16 residues. With 0 bases removed from V and 4 bases from J, the gap between germline ends came to 15 bases.

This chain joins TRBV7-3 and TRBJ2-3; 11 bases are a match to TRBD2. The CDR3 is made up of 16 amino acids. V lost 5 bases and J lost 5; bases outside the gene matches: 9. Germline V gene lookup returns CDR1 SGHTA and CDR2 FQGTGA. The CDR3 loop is CASSRVFTSGGDTQYF. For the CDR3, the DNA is TGTGCCAGCAGCAGAGTCTTCACTAGCGGGGGAGATACGCAGTATTTT.

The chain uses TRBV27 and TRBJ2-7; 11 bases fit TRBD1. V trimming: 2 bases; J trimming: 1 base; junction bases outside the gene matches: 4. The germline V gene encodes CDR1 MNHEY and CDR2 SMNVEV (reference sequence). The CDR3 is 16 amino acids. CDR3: CASSLRGQGVSYEQYF. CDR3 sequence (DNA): TGTGCCAGCAGTTTACGGGGACAGGGGGTATCCTACGAGCAGTACTTC.

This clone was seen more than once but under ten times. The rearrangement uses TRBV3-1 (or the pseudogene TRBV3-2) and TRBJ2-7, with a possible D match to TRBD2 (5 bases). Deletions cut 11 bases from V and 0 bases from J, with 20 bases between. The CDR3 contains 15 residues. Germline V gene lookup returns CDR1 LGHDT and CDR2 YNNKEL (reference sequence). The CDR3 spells CACAIQPGNSYEQYF. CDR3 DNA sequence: TGTGCCTGTGCGATTCAGCCCGGGAACTCCTACGAGCAGTACTTC.

This chain's CDR3 is CASSPRGSYGYTF. For the CDR3, the DNA is TGTGCCAGCAGCCCGAGGGGGAGCTATGGCTACACCTTC. V usage is TRBV3-1 (or the pseudogene TRBV3-2) and J usage is TRBJ1-2; a weak D match, TRBD1 (6 bases). The CDR3 is made up of 13 amino acids. Deletions cut 4 bases from V and 4 bases from J, with 10 bases between. Germline V CDR1 and CDR2: LGHDT, YNNKEL (reference sequence).

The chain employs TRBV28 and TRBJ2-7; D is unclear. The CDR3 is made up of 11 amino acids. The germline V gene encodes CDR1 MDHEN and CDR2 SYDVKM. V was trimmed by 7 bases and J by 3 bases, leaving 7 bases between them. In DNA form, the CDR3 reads TGTGCCAGCAACAGATACTACGAGCAGTACTTC. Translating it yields CASNRYYEQYF.

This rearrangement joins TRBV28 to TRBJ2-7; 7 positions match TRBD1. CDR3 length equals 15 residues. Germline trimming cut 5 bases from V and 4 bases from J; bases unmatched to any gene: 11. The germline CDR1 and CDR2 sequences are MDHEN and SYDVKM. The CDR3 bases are TGTGCCAGCAGTCTTTCGGGACAGACGATATACGAGCAGTACTTC. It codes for CASSLSGQTIYEQYF.

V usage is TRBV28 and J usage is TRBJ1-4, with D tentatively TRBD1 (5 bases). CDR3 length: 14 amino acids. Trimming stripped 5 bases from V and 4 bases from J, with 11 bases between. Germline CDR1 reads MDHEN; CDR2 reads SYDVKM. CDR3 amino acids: CASSLDRRNEKLFF. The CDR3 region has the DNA TGTGCCAGCAGTCTTGACAGACGTAATGAAAAACTGTTTTTT. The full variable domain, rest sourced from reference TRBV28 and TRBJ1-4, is DVKVTQSSRYLVKRTGEKVFLECVQDMDHENMFWYRQDPGLGLRLIYFSYDVKMKEKGDIPEGYSVSREKKERFSLILESASTNQTSMYLCASSLDRRNEKLFFGSGTQLSVL.

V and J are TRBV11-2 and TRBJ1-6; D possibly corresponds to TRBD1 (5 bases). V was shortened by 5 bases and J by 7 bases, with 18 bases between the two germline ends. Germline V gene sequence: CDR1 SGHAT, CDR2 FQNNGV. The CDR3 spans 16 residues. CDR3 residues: CASSLGTSGGNSPLHF. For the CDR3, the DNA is TGTGCCAGCAGCCTCGGGACCTCCGGGGGGAATTCACCCCTCCACTTT.

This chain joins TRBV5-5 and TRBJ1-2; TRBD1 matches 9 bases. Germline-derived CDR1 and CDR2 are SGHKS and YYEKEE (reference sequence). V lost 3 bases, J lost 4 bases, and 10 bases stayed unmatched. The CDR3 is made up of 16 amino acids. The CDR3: CASSSVPGQGTYGYTF. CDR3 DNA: TGTGCCAGCAGCTCCGTCCCGGGACAGGGAACCTATGGCTACACCTTC.

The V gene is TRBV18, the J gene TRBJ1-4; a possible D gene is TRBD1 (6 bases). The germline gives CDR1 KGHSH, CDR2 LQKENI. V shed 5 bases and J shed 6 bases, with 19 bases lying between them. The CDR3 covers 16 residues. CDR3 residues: CASSGNYRVGDEKLFF. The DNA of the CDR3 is TGTGCCAGCTCAGGAAATTACAGGGTTGGGGATGAAAAACTGTTTTTT.